This T cell receptor (beta chain) came from a study of regulatory T cells in long-lasting Graves disease. Study at large: Over 5 years of antithyroid drugs with positive TSH receptor antibodies was taken to mean persistent Graves' disease.

Sample time point: persistent/refractory GD, antithyroid drugs over 5 years with positive TRAb. RNA isolated from PBMCs was used to make the TCR library. In this cohort, patients came from an endocrinology department located in Xi'an, China. EDTA tubes were used for drawing nine milliliters of peripheral blood. This clonotype was counted many times. CDR1 and CDR2 (germline): MNHNS, SASEGT. This CDR3 region has 13 residues. Trimming took 5 bases from V and 4 from J, leaving 9 bases between them. CDR3-region Arm-PCR and iRepertoire HTBI primers produced the TCR beta libraries. One entry per CDR3 protein, called by TCRdb with MiXCR from the multiplex PCR reads. The sample records about 470,000 distinct CDR3 sequences, 20% to 25% being singletons.

The sequence was obtained from a female donor with Graves disease. Sequenced here: peripheral blood mononuclear cells (PBMCs), sampled when the disease was refractory, from a patient treated with antithyroid drugs. The chain employs TRBV6-1 and TRBJ1-5; D is possibly TRBD1 (5 bases). The CDR3 here is CASSLQDNQPQHF. The CDR3 DNA follows: TGTGCCAGCAGTCTACAGGATAATCAGCCCCAGCATTTT.